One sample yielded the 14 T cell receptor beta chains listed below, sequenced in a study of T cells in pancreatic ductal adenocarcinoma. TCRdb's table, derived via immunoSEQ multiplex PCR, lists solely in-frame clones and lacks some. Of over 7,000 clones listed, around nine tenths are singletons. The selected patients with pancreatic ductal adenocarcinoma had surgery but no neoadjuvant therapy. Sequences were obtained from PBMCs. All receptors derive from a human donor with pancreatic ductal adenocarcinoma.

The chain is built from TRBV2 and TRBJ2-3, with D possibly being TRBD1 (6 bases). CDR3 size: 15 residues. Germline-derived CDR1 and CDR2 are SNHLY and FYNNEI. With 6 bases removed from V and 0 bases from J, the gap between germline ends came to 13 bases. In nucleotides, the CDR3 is TGTGCCAGCAGAATCAGGACAGTTAGCACAGATACGCAGTATTTT. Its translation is CASRIRTVSTDTQYF.

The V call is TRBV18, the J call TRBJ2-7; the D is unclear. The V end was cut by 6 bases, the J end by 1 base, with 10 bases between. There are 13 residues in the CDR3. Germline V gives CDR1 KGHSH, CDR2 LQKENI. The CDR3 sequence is CASSLSQSYEQYF. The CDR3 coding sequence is TGTGCCAGCTCTCTCTCACAGTCCTACGAGCAGTACTTC.

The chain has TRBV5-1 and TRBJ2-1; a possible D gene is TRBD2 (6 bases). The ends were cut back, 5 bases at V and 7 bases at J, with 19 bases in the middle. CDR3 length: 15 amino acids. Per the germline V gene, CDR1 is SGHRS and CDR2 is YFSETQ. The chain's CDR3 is CASSSLGVAGNEQFF. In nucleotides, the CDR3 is TGCGCCAGCAGTTCCCTGGGGGTGGCGGGGAATGAGCAGTTCTTC.

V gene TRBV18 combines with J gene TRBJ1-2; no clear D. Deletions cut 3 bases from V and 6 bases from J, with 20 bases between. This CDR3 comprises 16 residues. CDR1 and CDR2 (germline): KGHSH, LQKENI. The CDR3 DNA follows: TGTGCCAGCTCACCTTCCCCCCGACATTTCACCCATGGCTACACCTTC. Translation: CASSPSPRHFTHGYTF.

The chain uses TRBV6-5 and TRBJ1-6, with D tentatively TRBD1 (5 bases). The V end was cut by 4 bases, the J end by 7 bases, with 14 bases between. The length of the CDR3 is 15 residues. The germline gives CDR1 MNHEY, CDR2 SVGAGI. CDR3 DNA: TGTGCCAGCAGTTCCTCCCAGGGTAAAAATTCACCCCTCCACTTT. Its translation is CASSSSQGKNSPLHF.

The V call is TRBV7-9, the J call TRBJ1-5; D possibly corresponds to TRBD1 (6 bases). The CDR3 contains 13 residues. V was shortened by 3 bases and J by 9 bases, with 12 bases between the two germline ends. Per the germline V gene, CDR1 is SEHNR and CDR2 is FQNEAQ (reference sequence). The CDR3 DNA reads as TGTGCCAGCAGCTTTGCAGGGGTACGGCCCCAGCATTTT. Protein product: CASSFAGVRPQHF. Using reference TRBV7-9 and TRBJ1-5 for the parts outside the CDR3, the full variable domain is DTGVSQNPRHKITKRGQNVTFRCDPISEHNRLYWYRQTLGQGPEFLTYFQNEAQLEKSRLLSDRFSAERPKGSFSTLEIQRTEQGDSAMYLCASSFAGVRPQHFGDGTRLSIL.

CDR3 loop: CASSDSNEQFF. CDR3 DNA sequence: TGTGCCAGCAGCGACAGTAATGAGCAGTTCTTC. The chain uses TRBV5-8 and TRBJ2-1, with D possibly being TRBD1 (5 bases). V lost 4 bases and J 7 bases, leaving 6 bases between the germline ends. Germline CDR1 reads SGHTS; CDR2 reads YDEGEE. The CDR3 covers 11 residues.

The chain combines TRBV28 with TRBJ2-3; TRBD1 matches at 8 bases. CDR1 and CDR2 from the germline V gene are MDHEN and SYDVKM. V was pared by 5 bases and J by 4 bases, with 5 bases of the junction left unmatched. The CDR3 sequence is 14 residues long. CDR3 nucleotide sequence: TGTGCCAGCAGTACCAGGACAGGGCCAGATACGCAGTATTTT. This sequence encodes CASSTRTGPDTQYF.

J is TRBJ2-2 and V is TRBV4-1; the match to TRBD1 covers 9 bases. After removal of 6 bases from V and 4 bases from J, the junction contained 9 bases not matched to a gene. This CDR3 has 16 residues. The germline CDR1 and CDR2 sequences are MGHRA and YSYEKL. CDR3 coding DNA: TGCGCCAGCAGACCACCGGGACAGGGATTCACCGGGGAGCTGTTTTTT. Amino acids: CASRPPGQGFTGELFF.

CDR3: CASSSTGGRPETQYF. CDR3 nucleotide sequence: TGTGCCAGCAGTTCAACAGGAGGGCGACCGGAGACCCAGTACTTC. The J gene is TRBJ2-5, the V gene TRBV28, with a weak D call TRBD2 (6 bases). Trimming took 4 bases from V and 5 from J, leaving 17 bases between them. Germline V CDR1 and CDR2: MDHEN, SYDVKM. CDR3 size: 15 residues.

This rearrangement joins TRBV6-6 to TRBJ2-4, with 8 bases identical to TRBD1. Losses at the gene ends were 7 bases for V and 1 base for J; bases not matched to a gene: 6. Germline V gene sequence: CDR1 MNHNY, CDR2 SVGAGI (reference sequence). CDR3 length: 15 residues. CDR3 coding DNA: TGTGCCAGCATCACAGGGGGAGAGGCCAAAAACATTCAGTACTTC. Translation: CASITGGEAKNIQYF.

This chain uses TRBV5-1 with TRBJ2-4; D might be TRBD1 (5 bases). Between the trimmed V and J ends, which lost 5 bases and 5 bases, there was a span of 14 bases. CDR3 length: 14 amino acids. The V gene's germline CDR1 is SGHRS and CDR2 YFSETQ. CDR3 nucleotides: TGCGCCAGCAGATATCAGGAAGGGGAAAACATTCAGTACTTC. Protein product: CASRYQEGENIQYF.

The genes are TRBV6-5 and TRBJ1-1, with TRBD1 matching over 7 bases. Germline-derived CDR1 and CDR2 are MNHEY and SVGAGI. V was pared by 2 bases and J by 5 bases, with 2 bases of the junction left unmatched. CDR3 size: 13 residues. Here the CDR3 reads CASSYPTGTEAFF. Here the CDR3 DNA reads TGTGCCAGCAGTTACCCGACAGGGACTGAAGCTTTCTTT.

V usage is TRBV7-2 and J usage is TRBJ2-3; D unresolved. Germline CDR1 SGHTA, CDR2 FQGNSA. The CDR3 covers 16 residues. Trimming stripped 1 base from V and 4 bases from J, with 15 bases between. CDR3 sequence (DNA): TGTGCCAGCAGCTTAGTCCCTAGTTCGCGTCCAGATACGCAGTATTTT. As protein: CASSLVPSSRPDTQYF.